This TCR beta chain emerged from a study of T cell clonotyping in hematopoietic cell transplantation. Study-wide findings and caveats: Broader posttransplant TCR repertoire diversity was predicted by graft donor and pretransplant recipient Inverse Simpson Index values.

The CDR3 is made up of 13 amino acids. Germline V gives CDR1 LNHDA, CDR2 SQIVND (reference sequence). V lost 5 bases, J lost 5 bases, and 13 bases lay in between. Produced via immunoSEQ multiplex PCR; TCRdb's table is partial and in-frame only. Among about 10,000 clones listed, around half were seen once. This clone was found a few times. What it binds is not known. This TCR was recovered from a female patient aged 50 to 65 who had an allogeneic stem cell transplant from an unrelated donor, so the T cells may come from the graft donor. Some clones in this sample may be carry-over from other donors' samples. The chain carries TRBV19 and TRBJ2-7, with D tentatively TRBD1 (5 bases). The source was peripheral blood mononuclear cells, collected 100 days after allogeneic stem cell transplant. The CDR3 coding sequence is TGTGCCAGTAGTGAGGACAATTCCCACGAGCAGTACTTC. This codes for CASSEDNSHEQYF.